This T cell receptor beta chain comes out of a study of shared T cell receptors in the human thymus. After removal of 3 bases from V and 4 bases from J, the junction contained 10 bases not matched to a gene. The CDR3 is 16 residues long. Germline-derived CDR1 and CDR2 are SGHKS and YYEKEE (reference sequence). TCRdb's copy holds only in-frame clones and misses some; the assay was immunoSEQ multiplex PCR. The sample has about 380,000 clones, 85% to 95% seen once; the top ten hold about 0.02%. This receptor was identified in a human donor. The rearrangement joins TRBV5-5 to TRBJ2-5; 9 bases match TRBD1. The specimen was thymocytes. As DNA, the CDR3 is TGTGCCAGCAGCTGGAATCCGGGACAGGGAACAGAGACCCAGTACTTC. Amino acids: CASSWNPGQGTETQYF. The whole variable domain, filled in from reference TRBV5-5 and TRBJ2-5, reads DAGVTQSPTHLIKTRGQQVTLRCSPISGHKSVSWYQQVLGQGPQFIFQYYEKEERGRGNFPDRFSARQFPNYSSELNVNALLLGDSALYLCASSWNPGQGTETQYFGPGTRLLVL.